This T cell receptor (beta chain) was obtained from a study of identical twins. Study-wide points: The more abundant beta clonotypes in cord blood had fewer insertions, and memory repertoires did not show this.

Healthy Caucasians, and only they, were the donors. A universal primer site was created by template switching, with the cDNA bearing unique molecular identifiers. TCRdb re-analysed the 5' RACE reads in MiXCR, keeping a single row per CDR3 protein. The sample lists 650,000 to 800,000 distinct CDR3 sequences, approximately 9% seen once, with 0.75% to 1% in the top ten. Trimming at V came to 6 bases and at J to 2 bases, leaving 8 bases not matched to a gene. Germline V gene sequence: CDR1 MNHNS, CDR2 SASEGT. This CDR3 is built from 15 residues. On this clonotype itself: Its antigen is currently unknown.

These data also formed part of another study, on yellow fever vaccine responses in identical twins.

Sequencing was done on a sample of PBMCs. This chain connects TRBV6-1 to TRBJ2-5, with TRBD2 matching 8 bases. This TCR derives from a woman aged 18-30 years in good health. Here the CDR3 reads CASSPGGAGQETQYF. The CDR3 nucleotides read TGTGCCAGCAGCCCCGGGGGGGCGGGACAAGAGACCCAGTACTTC.